This passage covers 2 T cell receptor beta chains from one sample sequenced in a study of human CD8 memory T cell subsets. Libraries of TCR beta chains were produced by 5' RACE (UMI-labeled). With the 5' RACE reads reprocessed, TCRdb shows one record per CDR3 protein and no DNA. The specimen's table records 5,000 to 8,000 distinct CDR3 sequences. Sequencing was performed on CD8+ effector memory T cells (TEM) sorted from PBMCs. Subset described: effector memory CD8 T cells, CCR7- CD45RO+ CD95+. The receptors were sampled from a human donor in good health.

V usage is TRBV12-3 or TRBV12-4 and J usage is TRBJ2-7; TCRdb selects TRBD2, and the lack of DNA leaves this call unchecked. This CDR3 spans 16 amino acids. CDR3 residues: CASSLWGLAGDYEQYF.

This clonotype is deemed medium-sized by its frequency. V is TRBV4-1 and J is TRBJ2-1; TCRdb designates TRBD2, a call that cannot be tested without DNA. CDR1 and CDR2 from the germline V gene are MGHRA and YSYEKL. The CDR3 totals 15 residues. The CDR3 is CASSQSPPGGNEQFF.